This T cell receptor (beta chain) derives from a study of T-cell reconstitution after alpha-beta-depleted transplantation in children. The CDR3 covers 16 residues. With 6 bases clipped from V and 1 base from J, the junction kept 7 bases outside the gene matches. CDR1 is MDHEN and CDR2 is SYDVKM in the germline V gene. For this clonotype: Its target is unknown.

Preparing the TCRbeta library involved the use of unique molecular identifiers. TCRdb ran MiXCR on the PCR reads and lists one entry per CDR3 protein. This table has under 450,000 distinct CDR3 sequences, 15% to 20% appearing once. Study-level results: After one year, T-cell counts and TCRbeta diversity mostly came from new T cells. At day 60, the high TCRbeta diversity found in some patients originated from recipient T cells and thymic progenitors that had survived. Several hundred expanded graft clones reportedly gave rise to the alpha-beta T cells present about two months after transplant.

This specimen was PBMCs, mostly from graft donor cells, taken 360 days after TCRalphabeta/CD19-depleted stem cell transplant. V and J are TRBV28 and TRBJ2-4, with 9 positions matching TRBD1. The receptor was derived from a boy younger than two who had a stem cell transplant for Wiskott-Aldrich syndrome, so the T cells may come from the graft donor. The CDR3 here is CASSQWDRVAKNIQYF. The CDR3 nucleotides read TGTGCCAGCAGCCAATGGGACAGGGTGGCCAAAAACATTCAGTACTTC.